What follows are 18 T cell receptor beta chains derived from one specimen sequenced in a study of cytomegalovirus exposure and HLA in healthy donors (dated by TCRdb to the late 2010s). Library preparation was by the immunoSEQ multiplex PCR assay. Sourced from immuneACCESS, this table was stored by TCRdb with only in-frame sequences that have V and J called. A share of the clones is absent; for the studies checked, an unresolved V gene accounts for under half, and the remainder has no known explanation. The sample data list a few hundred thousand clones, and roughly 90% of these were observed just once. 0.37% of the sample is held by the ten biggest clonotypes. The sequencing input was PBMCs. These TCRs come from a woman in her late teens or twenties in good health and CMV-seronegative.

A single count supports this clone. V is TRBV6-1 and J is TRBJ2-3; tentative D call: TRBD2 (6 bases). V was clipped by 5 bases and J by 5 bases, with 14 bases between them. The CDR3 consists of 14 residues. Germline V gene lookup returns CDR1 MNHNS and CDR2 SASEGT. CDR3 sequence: CASSPGTFQDTQYF. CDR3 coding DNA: TGTGCCAGCAGTCCCGGGACTTTCCAAGATACGCAGTATTTT.

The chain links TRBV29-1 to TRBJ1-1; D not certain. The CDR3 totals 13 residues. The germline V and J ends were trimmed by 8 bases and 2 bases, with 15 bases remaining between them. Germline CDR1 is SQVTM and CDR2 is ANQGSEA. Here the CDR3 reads CSQSASLNTEAFF. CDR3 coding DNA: TGCAGCCAAAGCGCGTCGCTTAACACTGAAGCTTTCTTT.

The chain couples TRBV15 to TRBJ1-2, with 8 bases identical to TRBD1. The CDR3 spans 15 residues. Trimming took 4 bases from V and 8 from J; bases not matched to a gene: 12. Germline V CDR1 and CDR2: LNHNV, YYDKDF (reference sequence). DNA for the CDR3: TGTGCCACCAGCACGGGACAGGAGGATATACGGGGCTACACCTTC. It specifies CATSTGQEDIRGYTF.

CDR3 residues: CASSPDRDYEQYV. CDR3 coding DNA: TGTGCCAGCAGCCCCGACCGAGACTACGAGCAGTACGTC. The chain has TRBV11-2 and TRBJ2-7; D remains ambiguous. Germline values: CDR1 SGHAT, CDR2 FQNNGV. V lost 5 bases, J lost 3 bases, and 11 bases lay in between. The CDR3 spans 13 residues.

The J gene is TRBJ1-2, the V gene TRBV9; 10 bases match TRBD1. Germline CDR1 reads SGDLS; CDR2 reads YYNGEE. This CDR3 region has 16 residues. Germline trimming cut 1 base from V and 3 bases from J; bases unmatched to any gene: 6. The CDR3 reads CASSVLGTGEYYGYTF. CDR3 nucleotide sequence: TGTGCCAGCAGCGTATTGGGGACAGGGGAATACTATGGCTACACCTTC.

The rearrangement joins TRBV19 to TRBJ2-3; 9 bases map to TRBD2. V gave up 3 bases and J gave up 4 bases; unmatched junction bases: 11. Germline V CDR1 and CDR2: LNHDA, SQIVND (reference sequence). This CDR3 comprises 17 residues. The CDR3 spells CASSIWSLAGYSDTQYF. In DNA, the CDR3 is TGTGCCAGTAGTATTTGGTCGCTAGCGGGGTACTCAGATACGCAGTATTTT.

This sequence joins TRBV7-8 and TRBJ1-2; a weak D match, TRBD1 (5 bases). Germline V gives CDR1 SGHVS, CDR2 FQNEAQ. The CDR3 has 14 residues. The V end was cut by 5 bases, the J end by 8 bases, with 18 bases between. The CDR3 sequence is CASSRIAGGRGYTF. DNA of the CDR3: TGTGCCAGCAGCCGGATTGCGGGGGGAAGGGGCTACACCTTC.

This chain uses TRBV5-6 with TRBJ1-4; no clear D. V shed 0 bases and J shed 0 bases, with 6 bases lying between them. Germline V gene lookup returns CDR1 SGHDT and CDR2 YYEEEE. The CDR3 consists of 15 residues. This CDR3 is CASSLVSATNEKLFF. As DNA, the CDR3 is TGTGCCAGCAGCTTGGTTAGCGCAACTAATGAAAAACTGTTTTTT. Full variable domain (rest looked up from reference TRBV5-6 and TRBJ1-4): DAGVTQSPTHLIKTRGQQVTLRCSPKSGHDTVSWYQQALGQGPQFIFQYYEEEERQRGNFPDRFSGHQFPNYSSELNVNALLLGDSALYLCASSLVSATNEKLFFGSGTQLSVL.

The DNA for the CDR3 is TGTGCCAGTAGTCCGGGACTAGTATCCTACGAGCAGTACTTC. Translation gives CASSPGLVSYEQYF. The gene calls are TRBV19 and TRBJ2-7; 8 positions agree with TRBD2. There are 14 residues in the CDR3. V lost 5 bases and J lost 1; bases outside the gene matches: 4. From germline, CDR1 is LNHDA and CDR2 SQIVND (reference sequence).

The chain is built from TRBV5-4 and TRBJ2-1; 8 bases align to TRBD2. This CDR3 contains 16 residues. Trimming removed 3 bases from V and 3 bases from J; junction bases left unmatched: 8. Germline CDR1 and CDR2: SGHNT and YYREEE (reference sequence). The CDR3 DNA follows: TGTGCCAGCAGCTCGGGAGCCGGGGGGGGCTACAATGAGCAGTTCTTC. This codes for CASSSGAGGGYNEQFF. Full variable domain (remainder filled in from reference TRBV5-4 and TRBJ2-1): ETGVTQSPTHLIKTRGQQVTLRCSSQSGHNTVSWYQQALGQGPQFIFQYYREEENGRGNFPPRFSGLQFPNYSSELNVNALELDDSALYLCASSSGAGGGYNEQFFGPGTRLTVL.

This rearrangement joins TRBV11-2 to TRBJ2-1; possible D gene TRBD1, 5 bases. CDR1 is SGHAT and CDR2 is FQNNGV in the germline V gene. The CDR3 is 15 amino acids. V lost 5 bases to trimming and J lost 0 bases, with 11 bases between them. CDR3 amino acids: CASSPVRGSYNEQFF. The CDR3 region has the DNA TGTGCCAGCAGCCCCGTTAGGGGCTCCTACAATGAGCAGTTCTTC. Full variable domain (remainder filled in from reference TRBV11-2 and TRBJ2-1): EAGVAQSPRYKIIEKRQSVAFWCNPISGHATLYWYQQILGQGPKLLIQFQNNGVVDDSQLPKDRFSAERLKGVDSTLKIQPAKLEDSAVYLCASSPVRGSYNEQFFGPGTRLTVL.

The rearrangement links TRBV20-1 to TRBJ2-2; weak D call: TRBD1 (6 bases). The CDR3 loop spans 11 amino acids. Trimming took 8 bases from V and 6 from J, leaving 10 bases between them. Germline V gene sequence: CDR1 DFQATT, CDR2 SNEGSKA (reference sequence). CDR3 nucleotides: TGCAGTCCGGACAGAGCCGGGGAGCTGTTTTTT. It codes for CSPDRAGELFF.

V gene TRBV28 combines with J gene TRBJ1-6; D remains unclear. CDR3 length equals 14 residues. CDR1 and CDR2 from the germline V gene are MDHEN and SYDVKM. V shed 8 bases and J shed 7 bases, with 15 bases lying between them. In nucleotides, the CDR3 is TGTGCCAGCTGGTGGGCTAACTCGAATTCACCCCTCCACTTT. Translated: CASWWANSNSPLHF.

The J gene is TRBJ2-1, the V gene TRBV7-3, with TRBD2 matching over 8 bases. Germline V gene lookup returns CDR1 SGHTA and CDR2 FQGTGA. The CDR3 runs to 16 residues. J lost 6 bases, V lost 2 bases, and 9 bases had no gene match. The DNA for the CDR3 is TGTGCCAGCAGCTTAGCCGGGGGGGCCCAGTTCAATGAGCAGTTCTTC. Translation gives CASSLAGGAQFNEQFF.

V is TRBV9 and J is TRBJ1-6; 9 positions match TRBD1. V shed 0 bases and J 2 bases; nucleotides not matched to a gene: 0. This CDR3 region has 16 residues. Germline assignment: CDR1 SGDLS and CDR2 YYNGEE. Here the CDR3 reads CASSVGDRAYNSPLHF. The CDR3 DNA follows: TGTGCCAGCAGCGTAGGGGACAGGGCCTATAATTCACCCCTCCACTTT.

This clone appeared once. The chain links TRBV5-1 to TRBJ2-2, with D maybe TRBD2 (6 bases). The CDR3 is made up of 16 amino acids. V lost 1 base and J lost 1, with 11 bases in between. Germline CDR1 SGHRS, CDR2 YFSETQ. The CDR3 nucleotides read TGCGCCAGCAGCTTGTATCCGGGGGAGAACACCGGGGAGCTGTTTTTT. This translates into CASSLYPGENTGELFF.

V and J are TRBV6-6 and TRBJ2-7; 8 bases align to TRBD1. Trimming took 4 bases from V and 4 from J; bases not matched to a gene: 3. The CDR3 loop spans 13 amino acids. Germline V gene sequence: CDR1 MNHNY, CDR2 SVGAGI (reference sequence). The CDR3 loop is CASSFDRGYEQYF. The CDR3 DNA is TGTGCCAGCAGTTTTGACAGGGGATACGAGCAGTACTTC.

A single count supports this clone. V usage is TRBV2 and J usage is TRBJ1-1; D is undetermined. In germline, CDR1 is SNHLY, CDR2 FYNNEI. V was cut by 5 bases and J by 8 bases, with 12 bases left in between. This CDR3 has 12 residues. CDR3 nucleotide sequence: TGTGCCAGCAGTTCTGGTGGGGAGGAAGCTTTCTTT. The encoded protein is CASSSGGEEAFF.